These 8 T cell receptor beta chains were sequenced from one sample in a study of T cells in Graves' hyperthyroidism and ophthalmopathy. There were TCR beta CDR3 regions amplified from RNA transcripts. In the first-round RT-PCR of the TCR CDR3, the HTBI primer set was used. In TCRdb, the multiplex PCR reads were re-called with MiXCR into one record per CDR3 protein. The profile shows about 480,000 distinct CDR3 sequences, 14% of them singletons. The sequenced material came from blood. The receptor set was obtained from a woman younger than 35 with Graves' hyperthyroidism.

This chain uses TRBV6-1 with TRBJ2-1; TRBD2 matches 8 bases. J lost 4 bases, V lost 7 bases, and 9 bases had no gene match. The CDR3 is 15 amino acids. Looked up from germline, CDR1 is MNHNS and CDR2 is SASEGT. CDR3 bases: TGTGCCAGCACCCCAGCGGGAGAGGGTTACAATGAGCAGTTCTTC. Translating it yields CASTPAGEGYNEQFF.

This chain uses TRBV11-2 with TRBJ1-6; D is undetermined. Trimming took off 3 bases at V and 7 bases at J, with 10 bases between the two ends. In germline, CDR1 is SGHAT, CDR2 FQNNGV. This CDR3 is 14 amino acids long. The chain's CDR3 is CASSLRLPNSPLHF. The CDR3 DNA is TGTGCCAGCAGCTTGCGGCTGCCCAATTCACCCCTCCACTTT. The full variable domain, with the rest looked up from reference TRBV11-2 and TRBJ1-6, is EAGVAQSPRYKIIEKRQSVAFWCNPISGHATLYWYQQILGQGPKLLIQFQNNGVVDDSQLPKDRFSAERLKGVDSTLKIQPAKLEDSAVYLCASSLRLPNSPLHFGNGTRLTVT.

This clonotype was counted ten times or more. The genes are TRBV12-3 or TRBV12-4 and TRBJ1-2, with TRBD1 matching over 10 bases. Germline trimming cut 4 bases from V and 4 bases from J; bases unmatched to any gene: 3. The CDR3 covers 14 residues. CDR3 nucleotides: TGTGCCAGCAGTTCGGGACAGGGGACCTATGGCTACACCTTC. Translated: CASSSGQGTYGYTF.

This rearrangement joins TRBV9 to TRBJ1-4; the match to TRBD1 covers 7 bases. The CDR3 sequence is 15 residues long. With V trimmed by 1 base and J by 4 bases, 4 bases remained unmatched. From germline, CDR1 is SGDLS and CDR2 YYNGEE. CDR3 bases: TGTGCCAGCAGCGTATCAGGACAGGTTAATGAAAAACTGTTTTTT. Residues: CASSVSGQVNEKLFF. The variable domain in full, completed from reference TRBV9 and TRBJ1-4, reads DSGVTQTPKHLITATGQRVTLRCSPRSGDLSVYWYQQSLDQGLQFLIQYYNGEERAKGNILERFSAQQFPDLHSELNLSSLELGDSALYFCASSVSGQVNEKLFFGSGTQLSVL.

This clonotype has ten or more counts. This chain links TRBV12-3 or TRBV12-4 with TRBJ2-7; D not resolved. Trimming took 7 bases from V and 4 from J, leaving 14 bases between them. The CDR3 runs to 13 residues. In DNA, the CDR3 is TGTGCCAGCACTACGAATCACGCTTACGAGCAGTACTTC. It is translated as CASTTNHAYEQYF.

This clonotype showed up just a few times. This chain joins TRBV7-3 and TRBJ2-2; weak D call: TRBD2 (6 bases). The CDR3 runs 14 residues. V gave up 7 bases and J gave up 1 base, with 10 bases separating them. Germline-derived CDR1 and CDR2 are SGHTA and FQGTGA. CDR3: CASTGTLNTGELFF. In nucleotides, the CDR3 is TGTGCCAGCACTGGGACTCTGAACACCGGGGAGCTGTTTTTT.

This clonotype has at least ten counts. The chain links TRBV12-3 or TRBV12-4 to TRBJ2-3; 7 bases align to TRBD2. Unmatched junction bases numbered 7, after V lost 2 bases and J lost 5 bases. The CDR3 runs to 15 residues. CDR3: CASSLNGRMKDTQYF. The CDR3 DNA reads TGTGCCAGCAGTTTAAACGGGAGGATGAAAGATACGCAGTATTTT.

This clonotype was counted between two and nine times. V usage is TRBV6-5 and J usage is TRBJ2-1, with TRBD1 matching 9 bases. J gave up 8 bases and V 0 bases, and 8 bases lay outside the gene matches. Germline lookup yields CDR1 MNHEY and CDR2 SVGAGI. The CDR3 length is 16 residues. The chain's CDR3 is CASSYSGQGRGDEQFF. DNA of the CDR3: TGTGCCAGCAGTTACTCGGGACAGGGTAGGGGGGATGAGCAGTTCTTC.